One T cell receptor beta chain is described in this entry. Its cognate antigen is unknown. Germline values: CDR1 ENHRY, CDR2 SYGVKD. CDR3 size: 15 residues. V dropped 5 bases and J dropped 1; count of bases not matched to a gene: 7. The sample belongs to a study of OX40 agonist ivuxolimab in advanced cancers. The study's findings and limits: In CD8+ T cells, expanded clones were on average more numerous than in CD4+. Some of the lowest clonal expansion was seen in partial responders at 0.1-3.0 mg/kg.

TCRdb's copy holds only in-frame clones and misses some; the assay was immunoSEQ multiplex PCR. The table records about 64,000 clones, 85% to 90% of them present only once. The chain combines TRBV10-3 with TRBJ1-1; 7 nucleotides agree with TRBD1. Sequenced here: CD4+ or CD8+ T cells sorted from blood, sampled in a trial of the OX40 agonist ivuxolimab. The sequence came from an adult with an advanced solid tumor such as melanoma, head and neck, liver or kidney cancer. Here the CDR3 reads CAISTNRGANTEAFF. The CDR3 DNA reads TGTGCCATCAGTACCAACAGGGGTGCGAACACTGAAGCTTTCTTT.